These T cell receptor beta chains were read from a single sample in a study of control samples from healthy donors and cancer patients. Assay: immunoSEQ multiplex PCR; the TCRdb copy retains only in-frame clones and omits some. Of under 200,000 clones listed, about 95% are singletons. Sequenced material: PBMCs. Every receptor here comes from a man in his 60s with colorectal cancer. Each CDR3 is given without its conserved first and last residue.

J | V | CDR3
TRBJ2-7 | TRBV5-4 | ASSGTGNEQY
TRBJ1-2 | TRBV5-3 | ARSWPNGAVNYGYT
TRBJ2-7 | TRBV11-1 | ASSIRGTYEQY
TRBJ2-7 | TRBV10-3 | ASTSQDVVEQY
TRBJ2-7 | TRBV9 | ASSVELTYEQY
TRBJ1-5 | TRBV3-1/TRBV3-2 | ASSQDGSRNQPQH
TRBJ1-2 | TRBV12-3/TRBV12-4 | ASSPQGNWGYT
TRBJ1-5 | TRBV5-8 | ASRTPGQNLWNQPQH
TRBJ1-4 | TRBV2 | ASRPGTTNEKLF
TRBJ2-7 | TRBV5-5 | ASRPGTTGTSDREQY
TRBJ2-2 | TRBV6-5 | ASSYGTSSNTGELF
TRBJ2-3 | TRBV6-5 | ASRTGSTDTQY
TRBJ1-6 | TRBV2 | ASSVGLGQNDSPLH
TRBJ1-1 | TRBV5-1 | ASSGGQGWDEAF
TRBJ2-4 | TRBV7-9 | ASSLERTGGNIQY
TRBJ2-5 | TRBV5-1 | ASSPDRGGQETQY
TRBJ1-4 | TRBV10-3 | AISGGTGNEKLF
TRBJ1-1 | TRBV5-1 | ASSFGPINTEAF
TRBJ1-6 | TRBV25-1 | ASSPGINSPLH
TRBJ1-1 | TRBV9 | ASSGQEGHTEAF
TRBJ2-7 | TRBV29-1 | SVNRITYEQY
TRBJ2-3 | TRBV2 | ATREAPDTQY
TRBJ1-5 | TRBV7-8 | ASSLARGPGQPQH
TRBJ2-3 | TRBV4-2 | ASSQDDAGGLDTQY
TRBJ1-2 | TRBV6-5 | ASSYSQGGYYGYT
TRBJ2-7 | TRBV4-1 | ASSQTGTSPNEQY
TRBJ1-2 | TRBV15 | ATSRDPDRERDGYT
TRBJ2-7 | TRBV6-2/TRBV6-3 | ASSPPDRGNDEQY